This TCR beta chain was observed in a study of human T cells and chemical hapten exposure. Study-level results: TCRs exceeding a frequency of 1 in 1000 stayed unchanged under DPC sensitization.

The V gene end was trimmed by 1 base and the J gene end by 2 bases; junction bases not matched to a gene: 2. CDR3 length: 16 residues. CDR1 and CDR2 (germline): SGHTA, FQGNSA. Time point of the sample: pre-sensitization, week 0. Treatment noted: therapeutic diphenylcyclopropenone sensitization with weekly scalp DPC. People who gave samples had alopecia, were 18 to 70 years old, and were suitable for DPC. TCRdb fed the RACE reads into MiXCR, producing one record per CDR3 protein. The repertoire consists of about 120,000 distinct CDR3 sequences, with about 14% occurring once and the leading ten covering around 2.8%. In regard to this clonotype: Its antigen is unidentified.

This clonotype originated in a woman between 18 and 29 years old with alopecia areata. Some clones in this sample may be carry-over from other donors' samples. This specimen consisted of whole blood, obtained in connection with sensitization to the hapten diphenylcyclopropenone (DPC). This chain joins TRBV7-2 and TRBJ1-3; 10 positions agree with TRBD1. The CDR3 spells CASSLGGTGAGNTIYF. The CDR3 nucleotides read TGTGCCAGCAGCTTAGGAGGGACAGGGGCTGGAAACACCATATATTTT.